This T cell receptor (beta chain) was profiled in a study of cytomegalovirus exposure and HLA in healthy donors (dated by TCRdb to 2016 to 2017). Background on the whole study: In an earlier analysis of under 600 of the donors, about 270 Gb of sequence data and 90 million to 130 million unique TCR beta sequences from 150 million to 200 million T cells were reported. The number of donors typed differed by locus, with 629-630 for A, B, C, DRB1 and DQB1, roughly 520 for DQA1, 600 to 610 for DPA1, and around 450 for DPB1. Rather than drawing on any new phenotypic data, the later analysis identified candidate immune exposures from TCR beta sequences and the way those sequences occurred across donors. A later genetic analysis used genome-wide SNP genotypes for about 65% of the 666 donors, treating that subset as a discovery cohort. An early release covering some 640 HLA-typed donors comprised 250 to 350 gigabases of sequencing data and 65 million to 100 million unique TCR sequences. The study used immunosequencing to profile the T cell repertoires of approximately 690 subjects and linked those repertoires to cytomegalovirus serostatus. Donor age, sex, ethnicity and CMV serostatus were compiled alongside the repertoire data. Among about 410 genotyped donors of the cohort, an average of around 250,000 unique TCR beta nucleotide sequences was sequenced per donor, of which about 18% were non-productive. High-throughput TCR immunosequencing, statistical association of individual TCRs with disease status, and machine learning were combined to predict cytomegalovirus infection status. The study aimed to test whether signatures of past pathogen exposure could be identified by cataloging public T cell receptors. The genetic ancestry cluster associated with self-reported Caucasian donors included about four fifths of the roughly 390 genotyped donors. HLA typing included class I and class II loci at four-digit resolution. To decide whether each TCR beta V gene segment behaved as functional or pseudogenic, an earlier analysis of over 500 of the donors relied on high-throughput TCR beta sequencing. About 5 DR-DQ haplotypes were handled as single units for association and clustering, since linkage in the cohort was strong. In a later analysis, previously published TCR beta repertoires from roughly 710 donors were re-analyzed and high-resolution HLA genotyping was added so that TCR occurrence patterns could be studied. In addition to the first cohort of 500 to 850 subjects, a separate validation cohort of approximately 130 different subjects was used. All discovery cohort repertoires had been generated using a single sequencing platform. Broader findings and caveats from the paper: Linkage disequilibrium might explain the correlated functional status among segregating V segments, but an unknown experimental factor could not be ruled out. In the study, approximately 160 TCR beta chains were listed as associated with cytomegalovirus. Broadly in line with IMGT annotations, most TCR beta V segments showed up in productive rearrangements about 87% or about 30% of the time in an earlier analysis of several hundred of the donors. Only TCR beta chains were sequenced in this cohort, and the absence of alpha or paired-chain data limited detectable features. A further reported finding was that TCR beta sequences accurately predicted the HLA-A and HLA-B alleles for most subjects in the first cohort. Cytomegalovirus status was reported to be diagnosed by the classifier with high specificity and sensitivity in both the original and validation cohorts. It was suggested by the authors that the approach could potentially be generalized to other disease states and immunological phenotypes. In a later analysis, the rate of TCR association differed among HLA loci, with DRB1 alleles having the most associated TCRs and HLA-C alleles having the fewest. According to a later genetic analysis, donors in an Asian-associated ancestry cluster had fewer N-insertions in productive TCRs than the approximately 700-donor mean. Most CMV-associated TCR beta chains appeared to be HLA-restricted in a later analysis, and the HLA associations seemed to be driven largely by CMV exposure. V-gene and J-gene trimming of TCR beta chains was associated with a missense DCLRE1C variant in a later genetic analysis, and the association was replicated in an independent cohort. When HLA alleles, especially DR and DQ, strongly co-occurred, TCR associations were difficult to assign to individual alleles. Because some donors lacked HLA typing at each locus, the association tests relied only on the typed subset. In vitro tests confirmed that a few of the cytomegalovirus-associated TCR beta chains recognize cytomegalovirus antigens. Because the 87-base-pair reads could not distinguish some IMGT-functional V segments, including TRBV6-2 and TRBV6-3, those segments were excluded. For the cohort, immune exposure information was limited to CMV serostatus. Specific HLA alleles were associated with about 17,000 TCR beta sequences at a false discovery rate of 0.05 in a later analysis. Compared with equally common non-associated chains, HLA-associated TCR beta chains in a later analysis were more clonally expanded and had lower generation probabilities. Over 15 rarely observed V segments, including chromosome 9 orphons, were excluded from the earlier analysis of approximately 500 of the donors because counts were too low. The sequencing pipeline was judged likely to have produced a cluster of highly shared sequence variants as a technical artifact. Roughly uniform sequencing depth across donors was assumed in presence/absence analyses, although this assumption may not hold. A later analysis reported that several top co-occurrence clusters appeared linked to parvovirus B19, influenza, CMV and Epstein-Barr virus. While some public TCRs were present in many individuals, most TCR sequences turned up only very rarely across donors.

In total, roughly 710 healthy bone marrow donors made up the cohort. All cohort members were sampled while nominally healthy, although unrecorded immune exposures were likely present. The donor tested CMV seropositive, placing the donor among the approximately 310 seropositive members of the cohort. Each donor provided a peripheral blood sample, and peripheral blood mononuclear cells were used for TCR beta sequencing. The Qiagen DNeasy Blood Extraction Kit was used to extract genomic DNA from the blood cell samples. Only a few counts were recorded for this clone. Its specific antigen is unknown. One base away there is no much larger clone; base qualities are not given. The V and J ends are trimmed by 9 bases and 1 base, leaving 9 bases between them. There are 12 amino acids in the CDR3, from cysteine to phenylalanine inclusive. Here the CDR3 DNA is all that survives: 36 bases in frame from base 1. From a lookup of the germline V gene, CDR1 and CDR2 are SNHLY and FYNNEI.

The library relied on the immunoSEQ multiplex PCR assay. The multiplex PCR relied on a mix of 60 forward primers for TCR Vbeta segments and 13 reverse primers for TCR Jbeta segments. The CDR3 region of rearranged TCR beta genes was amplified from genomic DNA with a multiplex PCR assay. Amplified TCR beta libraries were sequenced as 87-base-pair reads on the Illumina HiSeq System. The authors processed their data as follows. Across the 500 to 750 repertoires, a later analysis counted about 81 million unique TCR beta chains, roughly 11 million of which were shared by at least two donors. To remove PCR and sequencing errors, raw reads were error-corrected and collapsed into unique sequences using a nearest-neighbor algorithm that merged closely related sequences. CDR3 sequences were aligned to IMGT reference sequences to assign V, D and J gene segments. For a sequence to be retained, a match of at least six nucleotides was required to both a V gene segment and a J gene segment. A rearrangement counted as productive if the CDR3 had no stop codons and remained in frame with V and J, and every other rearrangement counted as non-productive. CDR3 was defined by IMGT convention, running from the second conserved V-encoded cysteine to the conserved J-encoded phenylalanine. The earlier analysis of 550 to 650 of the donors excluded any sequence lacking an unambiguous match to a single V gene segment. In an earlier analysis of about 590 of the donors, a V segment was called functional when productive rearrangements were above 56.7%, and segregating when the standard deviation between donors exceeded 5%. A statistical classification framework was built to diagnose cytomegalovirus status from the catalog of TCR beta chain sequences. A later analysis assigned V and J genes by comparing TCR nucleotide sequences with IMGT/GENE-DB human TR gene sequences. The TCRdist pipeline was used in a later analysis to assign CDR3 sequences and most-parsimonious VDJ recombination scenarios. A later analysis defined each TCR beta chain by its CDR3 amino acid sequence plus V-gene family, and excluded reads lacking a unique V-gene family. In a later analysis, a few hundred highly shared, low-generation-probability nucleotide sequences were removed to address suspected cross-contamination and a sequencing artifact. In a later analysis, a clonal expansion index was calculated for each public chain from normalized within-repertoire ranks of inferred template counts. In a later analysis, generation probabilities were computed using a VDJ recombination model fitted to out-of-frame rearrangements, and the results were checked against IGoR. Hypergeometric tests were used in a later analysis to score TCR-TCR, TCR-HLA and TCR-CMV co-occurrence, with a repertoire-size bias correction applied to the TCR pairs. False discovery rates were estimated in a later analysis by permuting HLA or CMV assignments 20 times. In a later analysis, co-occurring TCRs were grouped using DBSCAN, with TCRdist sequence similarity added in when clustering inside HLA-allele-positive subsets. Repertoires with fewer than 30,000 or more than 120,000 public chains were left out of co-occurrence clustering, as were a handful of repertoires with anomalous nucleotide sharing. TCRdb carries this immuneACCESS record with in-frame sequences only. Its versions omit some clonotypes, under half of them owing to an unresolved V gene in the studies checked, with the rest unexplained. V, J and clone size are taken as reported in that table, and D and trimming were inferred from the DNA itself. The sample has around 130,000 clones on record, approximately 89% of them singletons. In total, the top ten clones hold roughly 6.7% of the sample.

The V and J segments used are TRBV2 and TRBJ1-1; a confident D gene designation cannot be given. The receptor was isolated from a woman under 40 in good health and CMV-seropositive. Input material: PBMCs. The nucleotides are TGTGCCAGTACCTGGAGGAACACTGAAGCTTTCTTT. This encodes CASTWRNTEAFF.